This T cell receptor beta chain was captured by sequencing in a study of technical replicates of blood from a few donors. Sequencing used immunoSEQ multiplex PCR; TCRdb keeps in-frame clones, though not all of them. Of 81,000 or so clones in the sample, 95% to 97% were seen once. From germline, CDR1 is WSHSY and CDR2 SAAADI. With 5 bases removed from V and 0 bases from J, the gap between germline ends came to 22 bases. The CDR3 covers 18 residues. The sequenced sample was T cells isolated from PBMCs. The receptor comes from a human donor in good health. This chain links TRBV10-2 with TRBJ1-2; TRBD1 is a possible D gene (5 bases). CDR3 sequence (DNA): TGCGCCAGCAGTCCCGGGGGAGCCGCACGCTCCTCTAACTATGGCTACACCTTC. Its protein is CASSPGGAARSSNYGYTF.